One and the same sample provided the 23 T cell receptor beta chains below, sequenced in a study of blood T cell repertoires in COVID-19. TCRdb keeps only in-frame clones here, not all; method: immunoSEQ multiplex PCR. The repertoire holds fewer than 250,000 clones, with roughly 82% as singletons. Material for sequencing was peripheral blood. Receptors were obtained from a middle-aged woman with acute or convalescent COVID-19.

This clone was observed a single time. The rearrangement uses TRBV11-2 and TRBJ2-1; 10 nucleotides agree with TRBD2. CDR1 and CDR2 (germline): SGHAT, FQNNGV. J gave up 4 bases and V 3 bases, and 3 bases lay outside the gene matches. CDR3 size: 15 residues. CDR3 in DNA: TGTGCCAGCAGCTTCACTAGCGGGACTTACAATGAGCAGTTCTTC. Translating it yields CASSFTSGTYNEQFF.

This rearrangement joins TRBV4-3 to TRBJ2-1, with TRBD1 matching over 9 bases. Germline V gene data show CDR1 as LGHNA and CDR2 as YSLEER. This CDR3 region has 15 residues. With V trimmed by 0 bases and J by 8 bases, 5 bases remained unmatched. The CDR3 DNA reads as TGCGCCAGCAGCCAAGAGGAGGACAGGGGCTATGAGCAGTTCTTC. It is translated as CASSQEEDRGYEQFF.

CDR3 coding DNA: TGTGCCAGCGACTGGAAAGAGACCCAGTACTTC. Its protein is CASDWKETQYF. V usage is TRBV25-1 and J usage is TRBJ2-5; D is uncertain. Germline loops: CDR1 MGHDK, CDR2 SYGVNS. The V gene lost 8 bases and the J gene lost 3 bases, with 7 bases spanning the gap. This CDR3 has 11 residues.

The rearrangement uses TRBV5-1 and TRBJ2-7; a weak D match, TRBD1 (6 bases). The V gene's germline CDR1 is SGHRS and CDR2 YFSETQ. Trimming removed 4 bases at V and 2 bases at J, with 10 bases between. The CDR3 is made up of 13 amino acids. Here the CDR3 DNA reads TGCGCCAGCAGCCGACAGGATGCCTACGAGCAGTACTTC. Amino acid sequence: CASSRQDAYEQYF.

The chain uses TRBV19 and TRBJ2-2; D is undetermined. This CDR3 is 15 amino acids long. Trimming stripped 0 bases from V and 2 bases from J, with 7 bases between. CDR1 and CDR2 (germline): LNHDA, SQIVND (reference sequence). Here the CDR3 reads CASSIDTPNTGELFF. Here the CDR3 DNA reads TGTGCCAGTAGTATAGATACTCCCAACACCGGGGAGCTGTTTTTT.

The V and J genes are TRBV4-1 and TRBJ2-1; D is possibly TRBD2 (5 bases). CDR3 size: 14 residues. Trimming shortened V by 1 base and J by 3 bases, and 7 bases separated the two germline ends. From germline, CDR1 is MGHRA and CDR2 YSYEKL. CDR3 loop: CASSQGESYNEQFF. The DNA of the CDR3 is TGCGCCAGCAGCCAAGGGGAGAGCTACAATGAGCAGTTCTTC.

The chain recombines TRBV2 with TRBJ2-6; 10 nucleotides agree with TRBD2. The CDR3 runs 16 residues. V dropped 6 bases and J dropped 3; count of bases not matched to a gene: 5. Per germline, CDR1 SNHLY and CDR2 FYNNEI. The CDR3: CASRERGGFGANVLTF. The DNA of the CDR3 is TGTGCCAGCAGGGAGCGGGGGGGCTTTGGGGCCAACGTCCTGACTTTC.

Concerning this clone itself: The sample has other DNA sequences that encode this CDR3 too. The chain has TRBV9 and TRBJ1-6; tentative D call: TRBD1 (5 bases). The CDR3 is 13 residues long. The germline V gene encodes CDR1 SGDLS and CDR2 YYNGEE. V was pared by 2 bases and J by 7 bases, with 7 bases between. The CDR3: CASSVEGNSPLHF. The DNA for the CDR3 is TGTGCCAGCAGCGTGGAGGGGAATTCACCCCTCCACTTT. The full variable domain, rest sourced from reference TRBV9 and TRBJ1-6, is DSGVTQTPKHLITATGQRVTLRCSPRSGDLSVYWYQQSLDQGLQFLIQYYNGEERAKGNILERFSAQQFPDLHSELNLSSLELGDSALYFCASSVEGNSPLHFGNGTRLTVT.

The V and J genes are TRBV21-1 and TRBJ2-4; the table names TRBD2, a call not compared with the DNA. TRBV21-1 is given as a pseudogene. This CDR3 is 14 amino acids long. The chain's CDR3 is CASSLLLAKNIQYF. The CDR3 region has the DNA TGTGCCAGCAGTCTCCTTCTAGCCAAAAACATTCAGTACTTC.

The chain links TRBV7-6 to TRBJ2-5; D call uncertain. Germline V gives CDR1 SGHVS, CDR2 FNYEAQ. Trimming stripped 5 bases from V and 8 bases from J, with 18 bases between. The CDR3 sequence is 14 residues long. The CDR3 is CASSKTVVASTQYF. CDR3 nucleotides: TGTGCCAGCAGCAAAACAGTTGTGGCGTCCACCCAGTACTTC.

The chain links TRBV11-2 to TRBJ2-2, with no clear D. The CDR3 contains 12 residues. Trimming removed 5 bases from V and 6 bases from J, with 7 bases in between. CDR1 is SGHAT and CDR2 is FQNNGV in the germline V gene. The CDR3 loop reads CASSLSAGELFF. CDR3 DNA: TGTGCCAGCAGCCTATCGGCCGGGGAGCTGTTTTTT.

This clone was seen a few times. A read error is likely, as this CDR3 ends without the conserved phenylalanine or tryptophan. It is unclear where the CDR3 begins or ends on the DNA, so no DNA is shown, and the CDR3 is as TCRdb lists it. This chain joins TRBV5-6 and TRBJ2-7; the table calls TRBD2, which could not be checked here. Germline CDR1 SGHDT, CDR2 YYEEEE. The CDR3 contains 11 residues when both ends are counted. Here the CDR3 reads CASSQSGSPFY.

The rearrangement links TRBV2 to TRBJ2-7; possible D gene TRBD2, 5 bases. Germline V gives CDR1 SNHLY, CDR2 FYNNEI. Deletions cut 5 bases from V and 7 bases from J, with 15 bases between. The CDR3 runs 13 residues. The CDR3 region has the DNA TGTGCCAGCAGTCCTAGGCGCTCGGGGGAGCAGTACTTC. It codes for CASSPRRSGEQYF.

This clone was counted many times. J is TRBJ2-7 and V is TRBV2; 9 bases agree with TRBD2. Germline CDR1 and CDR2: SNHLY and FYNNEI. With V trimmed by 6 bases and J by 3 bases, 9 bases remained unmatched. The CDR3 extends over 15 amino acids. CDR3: CASSETSGIYYEQYF. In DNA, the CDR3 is TGTGCCAGCAGCGAGACTAGCGGCATTTACTACGAGCAGTACTTC.

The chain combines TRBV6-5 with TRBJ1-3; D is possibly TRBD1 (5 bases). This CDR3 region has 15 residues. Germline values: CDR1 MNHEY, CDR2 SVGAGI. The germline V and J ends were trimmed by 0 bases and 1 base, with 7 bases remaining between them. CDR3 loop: CASSYSGGSGNTIYF. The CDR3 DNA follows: TGTGCCAGCAGTTACTCGGGGGGTTCTGGAAACACCATATATTTT.

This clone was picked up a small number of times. The CDR3 region is CASSFQGQGNQPQHF. Here the CDR3 DNA reads TGTGCCAGCAGTTTCCAGGGACAGGGAAATCAGCCCCAGCATTTT. The genes are TRBV6-6 and TRBJ1-5, with 9 bases matching TRBD1. The CDR3 runs 15 residues. Per the germline V gene, CDR1 is MNHNY and CDR2 is SVGAGI (reference sequence). With V trimmed by 4 bases and J by 4 bases, 5 bases remained unmatched.

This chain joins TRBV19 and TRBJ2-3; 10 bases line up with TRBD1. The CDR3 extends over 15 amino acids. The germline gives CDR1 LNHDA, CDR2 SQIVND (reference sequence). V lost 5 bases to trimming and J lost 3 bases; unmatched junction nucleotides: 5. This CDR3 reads CASSSWDRGTDTQYF. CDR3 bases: TGTGCCAGTAGTTCCTGGGACAGGGGTACAGATACGCAGTATTTT.

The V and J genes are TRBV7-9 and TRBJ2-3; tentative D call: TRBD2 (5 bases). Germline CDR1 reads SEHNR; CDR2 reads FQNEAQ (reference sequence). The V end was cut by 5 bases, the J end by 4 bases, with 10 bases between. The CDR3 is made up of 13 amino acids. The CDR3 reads CASSPGGSDTQYF. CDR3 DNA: TGTGCCAGCAGCCCCGGAGGATCAGATACGCAGTATTTT.

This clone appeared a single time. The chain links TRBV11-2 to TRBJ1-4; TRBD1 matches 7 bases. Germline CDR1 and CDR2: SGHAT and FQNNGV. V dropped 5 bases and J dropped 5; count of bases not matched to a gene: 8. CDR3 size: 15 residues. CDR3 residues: CASSPRQGLNEKLFF. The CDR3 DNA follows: TGTGCCAGCAGCCCAAGACAGGGTCTGAATGAAAAACTGTTTTTT.

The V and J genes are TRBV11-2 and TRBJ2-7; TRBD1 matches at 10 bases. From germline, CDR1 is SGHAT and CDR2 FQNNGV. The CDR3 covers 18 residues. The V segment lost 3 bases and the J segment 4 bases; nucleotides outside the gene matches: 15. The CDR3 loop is CASSLHRDRGSMGYEQYF. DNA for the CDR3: TGTGCCAGCAGCTTGCACCGGGACAGGGGTTCAATGGGATACGAGCAGTACTTC.

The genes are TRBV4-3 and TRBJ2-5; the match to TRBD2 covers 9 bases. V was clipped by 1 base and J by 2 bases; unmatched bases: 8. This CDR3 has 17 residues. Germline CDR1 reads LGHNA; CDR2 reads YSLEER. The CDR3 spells CASSQGFTREGQETQYF. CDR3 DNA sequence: TGCGCCAGCAGCCAAGGTTTCACGCGGGAGGGTCAAGAGACCCAGTACTTC.

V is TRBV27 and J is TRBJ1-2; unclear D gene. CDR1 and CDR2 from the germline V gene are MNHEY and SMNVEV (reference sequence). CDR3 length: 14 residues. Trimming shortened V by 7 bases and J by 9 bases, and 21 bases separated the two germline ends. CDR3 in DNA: TGTGCCAGCACCTCGATTAACAGCCCCGGGAGCTACACCTTC. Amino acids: CASTSINSPGSYTF.

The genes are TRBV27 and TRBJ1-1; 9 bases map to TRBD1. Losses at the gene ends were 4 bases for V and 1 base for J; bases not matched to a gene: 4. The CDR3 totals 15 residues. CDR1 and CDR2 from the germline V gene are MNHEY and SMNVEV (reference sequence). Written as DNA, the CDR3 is TGTGCCAGCAGTTCGGGACAGGGTTCGAACACTGAAGCTTTCTTT. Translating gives CASSSGQGSNTEAFF.